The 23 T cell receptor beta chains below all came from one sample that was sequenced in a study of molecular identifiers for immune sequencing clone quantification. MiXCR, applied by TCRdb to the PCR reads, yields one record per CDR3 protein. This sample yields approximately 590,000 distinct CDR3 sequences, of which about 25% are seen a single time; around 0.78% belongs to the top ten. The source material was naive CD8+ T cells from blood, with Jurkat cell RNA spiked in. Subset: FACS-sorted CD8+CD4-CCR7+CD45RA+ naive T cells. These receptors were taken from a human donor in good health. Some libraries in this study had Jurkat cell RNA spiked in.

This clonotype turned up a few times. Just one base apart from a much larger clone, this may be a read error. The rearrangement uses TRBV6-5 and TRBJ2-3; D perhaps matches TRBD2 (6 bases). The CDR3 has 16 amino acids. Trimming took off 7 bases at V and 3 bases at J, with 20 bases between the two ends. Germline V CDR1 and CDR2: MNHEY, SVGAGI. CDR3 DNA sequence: TGTGCCAGCACGCCGCCGGGACTCACAACAACAGATACGCAGTATTTT. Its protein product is CASTPPGLTTTDTQYF.

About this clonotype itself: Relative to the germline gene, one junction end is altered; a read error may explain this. CDR3 sequence (DNA): TGTGCCAGCAGAGTAGCTACCGGCGGGAGGTGGGTTGAGCAGTTCTTC. Translated, it gives CASRVATGGRWVEQFF. The chain combines TRBV9 with TRBJ2-1, with 8 bases that match TRBD2. CDR1 is SGDLS and CDR2 is YYNGEE in the germline V gene. The CDR3 covers 16 residues.

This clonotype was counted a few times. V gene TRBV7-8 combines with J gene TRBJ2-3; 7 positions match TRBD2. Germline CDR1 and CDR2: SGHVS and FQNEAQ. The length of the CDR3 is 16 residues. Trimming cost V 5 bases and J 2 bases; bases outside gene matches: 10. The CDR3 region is CASSLSSGGITDTQYF. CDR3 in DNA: TGTGCCAGCAGCCTTAGTTCGGGGGGTATCACAGATACGCAGTATTTT.

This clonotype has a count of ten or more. The CDR3 loop is CASSLLAGGPTDTQYF. DNA for the CDR3: TGTGCCAGCAGCCTGCTTGCGGGGGGCCCCACAGATACGCAGTATTTT. The chain uses TRBV7-6 and TRBJ2-3; 8 positions agree with TRBD2. The CDR3 totals 16 residues. V lost 5 bases to trimming and J lost 2 bases; unmatched junction nucleotides: 9. CDR1 and CDR2 (germline): SGHVS, FNYEAQ.

The DNA of the CDR3 is TGTGCCTGGAATTTGGGGACAGGGAACGAGCAGTACTTC. It translates to CAWNLGTGNEQYF. The V call is TRBV30, the J call TRBJ2-7; TRBD1 matches 9 bases. J was trimmed by 5 bases and V by 4 bases; bases with no gene match: 6. Germline CDR1 reads GTSNPN; CDR2 reads SVGIG (reference sequence). There are 13 residues in the CDR3.

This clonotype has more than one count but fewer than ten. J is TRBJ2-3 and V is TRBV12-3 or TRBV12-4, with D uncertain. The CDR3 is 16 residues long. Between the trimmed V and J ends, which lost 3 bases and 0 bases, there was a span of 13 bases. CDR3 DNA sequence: TGTGCCAGCAGTTTGGCTAGGGCGGCCAGCACAGATACGCAGTATTTT. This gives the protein CASSLARAASTDTQYF.

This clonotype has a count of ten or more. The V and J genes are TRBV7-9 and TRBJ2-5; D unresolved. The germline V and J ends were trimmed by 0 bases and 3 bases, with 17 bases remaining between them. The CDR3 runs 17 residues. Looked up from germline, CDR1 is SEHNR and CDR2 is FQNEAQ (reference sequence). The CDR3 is CASSLASVVLGKETQYF. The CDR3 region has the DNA TGTGCCAGCAGCTTAGCCTCCGTTGTTTTGGGTAAAGAGACCCAGTACTTC.

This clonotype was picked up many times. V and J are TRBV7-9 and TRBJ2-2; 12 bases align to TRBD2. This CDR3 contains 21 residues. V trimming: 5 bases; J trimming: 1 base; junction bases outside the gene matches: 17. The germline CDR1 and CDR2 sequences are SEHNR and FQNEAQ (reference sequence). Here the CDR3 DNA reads TGTGCCAGCAGCACTCCACTAGGACTAGCGGGAAACAGGGGGAACACCGGGGAGCTGTTTTTT. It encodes CASSTPLGLAGNRGNTGELFF.

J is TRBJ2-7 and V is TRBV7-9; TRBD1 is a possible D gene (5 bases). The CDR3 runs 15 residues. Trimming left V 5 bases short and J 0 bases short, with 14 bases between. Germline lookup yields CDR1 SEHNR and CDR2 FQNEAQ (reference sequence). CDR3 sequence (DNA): TGTGCCAGCAGCCCCCCCTTGGGGCACTCCTACGAGCAGTACTTC. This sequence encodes CASSPPLGHSYEQYF.

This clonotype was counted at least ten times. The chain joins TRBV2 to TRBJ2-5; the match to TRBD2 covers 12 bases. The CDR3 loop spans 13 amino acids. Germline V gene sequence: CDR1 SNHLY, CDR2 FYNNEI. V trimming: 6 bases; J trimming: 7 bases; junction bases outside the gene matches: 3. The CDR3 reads CASSGLAGLTQYF. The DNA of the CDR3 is TGTGCCAGCAGCGGACTAGCGGGGTTGACCCAGTACTTC.

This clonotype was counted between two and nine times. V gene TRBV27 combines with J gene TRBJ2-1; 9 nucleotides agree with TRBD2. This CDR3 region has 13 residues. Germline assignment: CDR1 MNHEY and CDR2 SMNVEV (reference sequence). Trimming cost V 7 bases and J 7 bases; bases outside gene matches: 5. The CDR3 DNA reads TGTGCCAGCAAAATAGCGGGAGATAATGAGCAGTTCTTC. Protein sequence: CASKIAGDNEQFF.

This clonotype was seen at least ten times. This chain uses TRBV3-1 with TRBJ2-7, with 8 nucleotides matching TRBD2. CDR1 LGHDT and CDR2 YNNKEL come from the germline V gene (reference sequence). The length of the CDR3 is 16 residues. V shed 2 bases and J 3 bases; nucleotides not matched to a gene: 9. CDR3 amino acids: CASSQIAGPGIYEQYF. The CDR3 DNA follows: TGTGCCAGCAGCCAAATAGCGGGGCCCGGTATCTACGAGCAGTACTTC.

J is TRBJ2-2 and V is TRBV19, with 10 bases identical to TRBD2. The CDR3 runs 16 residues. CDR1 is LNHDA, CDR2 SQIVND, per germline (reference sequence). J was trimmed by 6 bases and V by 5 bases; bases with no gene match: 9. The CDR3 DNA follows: TGTGCCAGTAGTTGGTCTAGCGGGGGTTCCTCCGGGGAGCTGTTTTTT. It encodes CASSWSSGGSSGELFF.

The CDR3 DNA reads TGTGCCAGCAGTACCCGACTAGTTCCCGGGGAGCTGTTTTTT. This sequence encodes CASSTRLVPGELFF. V is TRBV2 and J is TRBJ2-2, with a tentative D call TRBD2 (6 bases). The CDR3 sequence is 14 residues long. The germline V and J ends were trimmed by 5 bases and 6 bases, with 13 bases remaining between them. Germline V gives CDR1 SNHLY, CDR2 FYNNEI.

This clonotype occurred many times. CDR3 coding DNA: TGTGCCAGCAGCTCCGGGACAGGGGGCTACGAGCAGTACTTC. Protein sequence: CASSSGTGGYEQYF. The chain combines TRBV28 with TRBJ2-7, with 11 bases that match TRBD1. The CDR3 runs 14 residues. CDR1 is MDHEN and CDR2 is SYDVKM in the germline V gene. J lost 3 bases, V lost 6 bases, and 4 bases had no gene match.

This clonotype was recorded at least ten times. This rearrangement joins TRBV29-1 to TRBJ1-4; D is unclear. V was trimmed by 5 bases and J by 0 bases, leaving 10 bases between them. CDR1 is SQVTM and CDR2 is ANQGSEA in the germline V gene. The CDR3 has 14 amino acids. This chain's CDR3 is CSVLLRTTNEKLFF. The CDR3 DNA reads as TGCAGCGTTCTGCTACGGACAACTAATGAAAAACTGTTTTTT. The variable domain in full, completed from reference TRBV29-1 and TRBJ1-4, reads SAVISQKPSRDICQRGTSLTIQCQVDSQVTMMFWYRQQPGQSLTLIATANQGSEATYESGFVIDKFPISRPNLTFSTLTVSNMSPEDSSIYLCSVLLRTTNEKLFFGSGTQLSVL.

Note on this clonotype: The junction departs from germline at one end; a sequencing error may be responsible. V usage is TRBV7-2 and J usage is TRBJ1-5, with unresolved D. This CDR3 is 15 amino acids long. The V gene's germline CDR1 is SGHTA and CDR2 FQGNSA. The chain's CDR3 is CASSPPFGSNQPPHF. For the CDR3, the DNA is TGTGCCAGCAGCCCCCCGTTTGGTAGCAATCAGCCCCCGCATTTT.

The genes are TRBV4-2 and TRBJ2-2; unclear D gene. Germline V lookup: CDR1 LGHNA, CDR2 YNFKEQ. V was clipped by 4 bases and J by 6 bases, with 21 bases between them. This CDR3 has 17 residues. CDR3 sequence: CASSPMVTGVVPGELFF. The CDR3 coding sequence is TGTGCCAGCAGCCCGATGGTGACTGGAGTAGTCCCCGGGGAGCTGTTTTTT.

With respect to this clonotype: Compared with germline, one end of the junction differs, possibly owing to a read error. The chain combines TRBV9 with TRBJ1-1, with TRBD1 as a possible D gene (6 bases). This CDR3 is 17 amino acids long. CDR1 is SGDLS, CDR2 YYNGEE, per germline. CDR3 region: CASSVGTPEQGPTGAFF. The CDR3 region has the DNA TGTGCCAGCAGCGTAGGGACCCCGGAACAGGGCCCCACTGGAGCTTTCTTT. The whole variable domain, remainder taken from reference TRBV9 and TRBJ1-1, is DSGVTQTPKHLITATGQRVTLRCSPRSGDLSVYWYQQSLDQGLQFLIQYYNGEERAKGNILERFSAQQFPDLHSELNLSSLELGDSALYFCASSVGTPEQGPTGAFFGQGTRLTVV.

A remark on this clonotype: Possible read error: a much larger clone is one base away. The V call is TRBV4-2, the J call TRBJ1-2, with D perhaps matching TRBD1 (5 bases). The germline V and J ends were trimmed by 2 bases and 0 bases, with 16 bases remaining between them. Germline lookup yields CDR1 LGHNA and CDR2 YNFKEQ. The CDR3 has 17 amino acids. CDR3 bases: TGTGCCAGCAGCCAACAGGCAGGGACTATTTCTAACTATGGCTACACCTTC. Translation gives CASSQQAGTISNYGYTF.

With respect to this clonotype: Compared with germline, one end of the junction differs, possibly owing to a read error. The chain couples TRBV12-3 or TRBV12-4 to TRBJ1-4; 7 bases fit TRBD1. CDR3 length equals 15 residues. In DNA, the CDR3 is TGTGCCTGCAGTTGGGGGACAGCGTCTAATGAAAAACTGTTTTTT. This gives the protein CACSWGTASNEKLFF.

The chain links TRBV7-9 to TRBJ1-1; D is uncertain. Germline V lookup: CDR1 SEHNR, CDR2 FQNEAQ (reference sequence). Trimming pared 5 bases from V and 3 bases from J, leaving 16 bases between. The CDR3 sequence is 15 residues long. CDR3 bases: TGTGCCAGCAGCCCTCCGTGGTCGGGGTACACTGAAGCTTTCTTT. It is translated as CASSPPWSGYTEAFF.

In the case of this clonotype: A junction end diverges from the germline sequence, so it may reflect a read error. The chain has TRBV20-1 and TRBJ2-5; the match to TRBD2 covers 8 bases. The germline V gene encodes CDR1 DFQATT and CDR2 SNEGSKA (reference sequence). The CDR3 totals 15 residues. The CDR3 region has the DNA TGCAGTGCTGGAGATCCGGGGGGGCGGTGGGAGACCCAGTACTTC. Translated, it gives CSAGDPGGRWETQYF.